Sequencing of this T cell receptor (beta chain) was carried out in a study of CD8 T cells in ankylosing spondylitis (dated by TCRdb to about 2017). As for the study more broadly: To find TCR variants linked to disease, the study profiled T cell receptor beta repertoires in ankylosing spondylitis patients and healthy donors. Samples of peripheral blood were taken, and for ankylosing spondylitis patients, synovial fluid was collected as well. The full study cohort was made up of approximately 24 ankylosing spondylitis patients and some 100 healthy donors.

The paper's findings and limits, for the study overall: Significant enrichment of the disease-linked clones was reported in matched synovial fluid samples from ankylosing spondylitis patients. A TCR beta motif of seven or eight highly homologous amino acid variants appeared characteristic of blood from ankylosing spondylitis patients. Some motif variants were previously reported in synovial fluid and blood of reactive arthritis patients, suggesting common disease-initiation mechanisms. The disease-linked clones showed a CD8+ phenotype and occurred at relatively low frequencies in peripheral blood.

The sample was run on an Illumina HiSeq 2500. Quantitative 5'-RACE with molecular barcodes was used to prepare TCR beta libraries. As for the authors' bioinformatics: A new computational method based on a probabilistic model of VDJ rearrangement was used to identify disease-linked TCR variants. TCRdb trimmed the raw reads at Q25, called clones with MiXCR and kept productive beta chains. Each record represents a unique CDR3 protein, reported with the most common genes and DNA among its rows. The V and J calls, along with clone size, are taken from TCRdb and not from the paper's own processing. This sample lists about 450,000 distinct CDR3 sequences; roughly a quarter were detected once. Together, the top ten hold over 0.8% of the sample. A remark on this clonotype: There is no known antigen for this receptor. Per-base qualities were not stored, and no clone one base away is much larger.

The CDR3, cysteine through phenylalanine, is 17 amino acids long. Solely the CDR3 DNA is kept, with 51 bases framed from the first base. The germline V gene provides CDR1 SGHRS and CDR2 YFSETQ. Germline trimming: 0 bases from V, 8 bases from J; junction bases outside gene matches: 7. The source is a male donor with ankylosing spondylitis. Sequencing was done on a sample of blood, either unsorted or a sorted T cell fraction (not recorded which). The chain is encoded by TRBV5-1 joined to TRBJ2-1, with 14 middle bases fitting TRBD2. This receptor has the CDR3 CASSLEGLAGVVDEQFF. The DNA reads as follows: TGCGCCAGCAGCTTGGAGGGACTAGCGGGAGTAGTGGATGAGCAGTTCTTC.